The source of this T cell receptor beta chain is a study of blood T cell repertoires in COVID-19 (dated by TCRdb to about 2020). Broadly, across the study: Collaborator samples came from the United States, Italy and Spain and covered acute and convalescent phases of COVID-19. The material from the prospective study consisted of cDNA or gDNA derived from T cells, B-cell-depleted T cells, or PBMCs. Subjects who had been exposed to COVID-19, were actively infected with it, or had recovered from it provided the deeply sampled blood TCRbeta repertoires that made up the dataset. The repertoires were released in a freely available public database meant as a resource for research on the immune response to SARS-CoV-2. The samples were drawn from the first 160 participants of the ongoing ImmuneRACE study and from 1,200 or so subjects provided by 6 global collaborators. The sample metadata nearly always contained a de-identified subject ID, COVID-19 status, age in years and sex. Where available, HLA class I and class II types were taken from metadata supplied by the sample provider and were not determined by assay-based typing.

The germline V gene encodes CDR1 SGHNT and CDR2 YYREEE (reference sequence). Relative to germline, V is missing 4 bases and J is missing 1 base, with 5 bases of the junction outside any gene match. The cysteine opens and the phenylalanine closes a CDR3 of 15 amino acids. Of the read, only the CDR3 DNA is kept; its 45 bases are in frame from base 1. Comment on this clone: Its cognate antigen has yet to be identified. No base quality information exists; no much larger clone differs at one position.

Whole blood was collected in K2EDTA tubes by collaborating institutions according to the institutions' own protocols. For TCRbeta analysis, collaborators shipped samples in one of three forms: frozen whole blood, isolated PBMCs, or DNA extracted from either of those sample types. The investigation overall reported the following: The quantity of clinical and demographic metadata differed by source and by participant and was supplied without curation.

TCRbeta CDR3 regions were amplified from genomic DNA using the immunoSEQ Assay, a bias-controlled multiplex PCR. The authors' analysis ran thus. The number of nucleated cells in each sample was estimated from the amplification of reference gene primers within the assay. To quantify the absolute abundance of each unique TCRbeta CDR3 rearrangement, sequence reads were collapsed and filtered. Productive Simpson clonality was computed per sample as the square root of Simpson's diversity index over productive rearrangements. TCRdb limited this immuneACCESS table to in-frame rearrangements with V and J called. A share of clones is missing; checked studies link under half to unresolved V genes, and the rest is unexplained. Clonal size and the V and J genes are those of that table, whereas D and trimming came from the DNA. The sample profile shows about 210,000 clones; 75% to 90% of them were found once. 0.65% to 0.85% of the sample is in the top ten clones.

Sequences were obtained from peripheral blood. The chain links TRBV5-4 with TRBJ2-7, with 10 middle bases fitting TRBD1. The clonotype originates from a man aged 35 to 55 with acute or convalescent COVID-19. The nucleotide sequence reads TGTGCCAGCAGCCCGGGGACAGGGGCTTCCTACGAGCAGTACTTC. It specifies CASSPGTGASYEQYF.